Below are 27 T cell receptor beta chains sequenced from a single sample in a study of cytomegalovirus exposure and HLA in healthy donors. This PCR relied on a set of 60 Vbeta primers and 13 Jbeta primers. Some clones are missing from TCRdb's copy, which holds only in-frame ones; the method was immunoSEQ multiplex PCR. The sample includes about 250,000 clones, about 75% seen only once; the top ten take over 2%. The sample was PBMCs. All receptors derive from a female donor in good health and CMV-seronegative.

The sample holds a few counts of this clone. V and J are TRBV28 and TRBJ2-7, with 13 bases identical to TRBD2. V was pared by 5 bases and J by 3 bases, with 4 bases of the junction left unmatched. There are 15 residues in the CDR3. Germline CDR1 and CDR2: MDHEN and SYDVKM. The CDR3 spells CASSPGTSGIYEQYF. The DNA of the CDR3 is TGTGCCAGCAGTCCCGGGACTAGCGGGATCTACGAGCAGTACTTC.

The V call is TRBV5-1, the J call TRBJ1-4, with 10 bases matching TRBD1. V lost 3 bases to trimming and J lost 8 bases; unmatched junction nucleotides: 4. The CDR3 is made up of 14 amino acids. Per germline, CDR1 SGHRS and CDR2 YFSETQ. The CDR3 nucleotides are TGCGCCAGCAGCTCGAGGGGACAGGGGGAAAAACTGTTTTTT. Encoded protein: CASSSRGQGEKLFF.

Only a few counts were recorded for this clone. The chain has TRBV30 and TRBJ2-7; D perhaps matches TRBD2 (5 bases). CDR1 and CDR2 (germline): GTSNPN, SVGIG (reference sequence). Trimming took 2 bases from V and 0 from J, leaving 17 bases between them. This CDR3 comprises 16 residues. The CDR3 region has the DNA TGTGCCTGGAGTTCCAAGGACTCTCTATTCTCCTACGAGCAGTACTTC. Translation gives CAWSSKDSLFSYEQYF.

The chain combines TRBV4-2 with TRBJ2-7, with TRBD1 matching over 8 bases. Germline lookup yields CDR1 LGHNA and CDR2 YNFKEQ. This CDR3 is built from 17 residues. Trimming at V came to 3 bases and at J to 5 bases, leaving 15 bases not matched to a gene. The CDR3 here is CASSQAAFGQGVNEQYF. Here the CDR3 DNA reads TGTGCCAGCAGCCAGGCTGCGTTCGGACAGGGTGTAAACGAGCAGTACTTC.

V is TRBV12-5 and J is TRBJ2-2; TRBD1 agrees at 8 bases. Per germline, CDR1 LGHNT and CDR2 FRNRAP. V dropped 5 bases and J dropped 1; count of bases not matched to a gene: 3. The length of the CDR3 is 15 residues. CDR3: CASGARGLNTGELFF. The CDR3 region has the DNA TGTGCTAGTGGTGCCAGGGGGCTGAACACCGGGGAGCTGTTTTTT.

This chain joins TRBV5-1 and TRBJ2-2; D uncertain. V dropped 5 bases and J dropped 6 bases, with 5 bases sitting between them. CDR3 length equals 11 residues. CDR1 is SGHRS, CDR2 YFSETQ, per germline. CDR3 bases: TGCGCCAGCAGTCCGTCCGGGGAGCTGTTTTTT. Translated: CASSPSGELFF.

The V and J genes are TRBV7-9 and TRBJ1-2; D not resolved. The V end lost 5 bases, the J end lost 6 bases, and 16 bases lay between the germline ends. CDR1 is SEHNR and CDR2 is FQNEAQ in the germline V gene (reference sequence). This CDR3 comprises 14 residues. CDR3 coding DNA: TGTGCCAGCAGCCCGCCACAGATAATGAATGGCTACACCTTC. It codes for CASSPPQIMNGYTF.

The CDR3 DNA sequence: TGTGCCAGCAGTGGGGACAGCTCGAACACTGAAGCTTTCTTT. It yields the protein CASSGDSSNTEAFF. The rearrangement links TRBV2 to TRBJ1-1; 7 bases are a match to TRBD1. V gave up 4 bases and J gave up 1 base; unmatched junction bases: 3. Germline V gene sequence: CDR1 SNHLY, CDR2 FYNNEI. The CDR3 has 14 amino acids.

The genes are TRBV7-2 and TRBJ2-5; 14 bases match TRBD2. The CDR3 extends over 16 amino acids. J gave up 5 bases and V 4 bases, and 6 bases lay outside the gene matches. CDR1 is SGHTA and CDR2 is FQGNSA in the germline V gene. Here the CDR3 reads CASSSGLAGERETQYF. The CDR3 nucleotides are TGTGCCAGCAGCTCGGGACTAGCGGGAGAACGGGAGACCCAGTACTTC.

CDR3 in DNA: TGCGCCAGCAGCTTGGTCGGTTCGGCTGAAGCTTTCTTT. Amino acid sequence: CASSLVGSAEAFF. V usage is TRBV5-1 and J usage is TRBJ1-1, with D uncertain. Trimming left V 0 bases short and J 6 bases short, with 9 bases between. CDR3 size: 13 residues. Germline loops: CDR1 SGHRS, CDR2 YFSETQ.

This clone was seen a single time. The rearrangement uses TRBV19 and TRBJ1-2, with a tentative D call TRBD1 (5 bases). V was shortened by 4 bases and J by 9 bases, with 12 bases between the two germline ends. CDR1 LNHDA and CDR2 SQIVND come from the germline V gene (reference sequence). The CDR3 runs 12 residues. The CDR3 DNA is TGTGCCAGTAGTAGACCCCCGGACAGCTACACCTTC. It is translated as CASSRPPDSYTF. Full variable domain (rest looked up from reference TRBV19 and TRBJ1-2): DGGITQSPKYLFRKEGQNVTLSCEQNLNHDAMYWYRQDPGQGLRLIYYSQIVNDFQKGDIAEGYSVSREKKESFPLTVTSAQKNPTAFYLCASSRPPDSYTFGSGTRLTVV.

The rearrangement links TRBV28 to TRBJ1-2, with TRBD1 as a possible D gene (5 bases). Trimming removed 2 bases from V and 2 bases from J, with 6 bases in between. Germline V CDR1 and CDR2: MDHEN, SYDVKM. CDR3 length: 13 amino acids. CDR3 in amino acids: CASSLRGNYGYTF. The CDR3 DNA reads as TGTGCCAGCAGTTTACGGGGGAACTATGGCTACACCTTC.

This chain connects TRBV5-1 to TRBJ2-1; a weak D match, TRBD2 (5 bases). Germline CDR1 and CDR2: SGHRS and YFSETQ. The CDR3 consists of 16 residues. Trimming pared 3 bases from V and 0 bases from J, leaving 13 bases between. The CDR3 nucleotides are TGCGCCAGCAGCTACGGCGGGCTCGACTCCTACAATGAGCAGTTCTTC. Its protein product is CASSYGGLDSYNEQFF.

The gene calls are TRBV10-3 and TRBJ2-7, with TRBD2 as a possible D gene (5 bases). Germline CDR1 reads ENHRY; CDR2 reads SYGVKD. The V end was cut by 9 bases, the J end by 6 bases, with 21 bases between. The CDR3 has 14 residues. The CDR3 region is CAIAPDSRSLEQYF. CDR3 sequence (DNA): TGTGCCATTGCCCCGGACTCGCGATCTCTCGAGCAGTACTTC.

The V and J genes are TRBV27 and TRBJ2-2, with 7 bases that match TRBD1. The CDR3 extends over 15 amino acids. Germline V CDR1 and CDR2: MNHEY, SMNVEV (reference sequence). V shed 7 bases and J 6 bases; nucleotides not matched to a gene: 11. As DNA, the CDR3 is TGTGCCAGCAATTCGACGACAGGGAAGGCCGGGGAGCTGTTTTTT. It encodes CASNSTTGKAGELFF.

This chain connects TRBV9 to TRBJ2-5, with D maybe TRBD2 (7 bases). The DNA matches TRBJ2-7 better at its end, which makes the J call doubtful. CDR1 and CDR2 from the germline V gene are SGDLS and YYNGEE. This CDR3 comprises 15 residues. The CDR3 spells CASSQGGGRLGEQYF. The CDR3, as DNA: TGTGCCAGCAGCCAAGGCGGGGGCAGGCTTGGCGAGCAGTACTTC.

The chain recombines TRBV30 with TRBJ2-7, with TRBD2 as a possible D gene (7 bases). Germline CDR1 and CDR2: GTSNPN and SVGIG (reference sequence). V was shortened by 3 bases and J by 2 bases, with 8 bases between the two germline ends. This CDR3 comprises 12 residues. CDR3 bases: TGTGCCTGGAGCGGGGGGCCCTACGAGCAGTACTTC. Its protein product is CAWSGGPYEQYF.

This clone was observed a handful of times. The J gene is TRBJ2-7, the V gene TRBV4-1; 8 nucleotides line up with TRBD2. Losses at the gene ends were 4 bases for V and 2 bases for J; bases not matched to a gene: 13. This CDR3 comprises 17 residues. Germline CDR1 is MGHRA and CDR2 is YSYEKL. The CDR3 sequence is CASSPIHSGILPYEQYF. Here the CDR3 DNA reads TGCGCCAGCAGCCCCATCCATAGCGGGATACTCCCCTACGAGCAGTACTTC.

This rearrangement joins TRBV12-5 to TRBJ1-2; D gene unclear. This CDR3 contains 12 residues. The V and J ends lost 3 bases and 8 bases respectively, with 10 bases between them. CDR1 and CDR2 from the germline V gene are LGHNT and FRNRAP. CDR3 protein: CASGFSGIGYTF. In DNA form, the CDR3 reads TGTGCTAGTGGTTTTTCAGGAATCGGCTACACCTTC.

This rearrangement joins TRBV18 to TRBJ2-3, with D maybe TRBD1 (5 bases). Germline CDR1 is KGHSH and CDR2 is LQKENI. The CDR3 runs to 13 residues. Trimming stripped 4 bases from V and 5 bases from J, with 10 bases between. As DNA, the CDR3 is TGTGCCAGCTCACTGGGGCTAGGAGATACGCAGTATTTT. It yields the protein CASSLGLGDTQYF. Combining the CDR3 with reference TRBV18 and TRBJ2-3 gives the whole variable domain NAGVMQNPRHLVRRRGQEARLRCSPMKGHSHVYWYRQLPEEGLKFMVYLQKENIIDESGMPKERFSAEFPKEGPSILRIQQVVRGDSAAYFCASSLGLGDTQYFGPGTRLTVL.

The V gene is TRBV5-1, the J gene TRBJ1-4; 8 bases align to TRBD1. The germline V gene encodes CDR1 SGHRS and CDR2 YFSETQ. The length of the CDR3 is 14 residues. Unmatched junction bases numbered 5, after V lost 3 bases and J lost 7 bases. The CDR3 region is CASSWGTGGEKLFF. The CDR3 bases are TGCGCCAGCAGCTGGGGGACAGGCGGTGAAAAACTGTTTTTT.

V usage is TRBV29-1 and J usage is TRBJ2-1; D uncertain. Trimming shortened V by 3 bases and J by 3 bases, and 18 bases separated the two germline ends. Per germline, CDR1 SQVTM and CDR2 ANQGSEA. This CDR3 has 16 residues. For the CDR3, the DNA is TGCAGCGTTGAGATCTCGGCCAGAACAGTCTACAATGAGCAGTTCTTC. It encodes CSVEISARTVYNEQFF.

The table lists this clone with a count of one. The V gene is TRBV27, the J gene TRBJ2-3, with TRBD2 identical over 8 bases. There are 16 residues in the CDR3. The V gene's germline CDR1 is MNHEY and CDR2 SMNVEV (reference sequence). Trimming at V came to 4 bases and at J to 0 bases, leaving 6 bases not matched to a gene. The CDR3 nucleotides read TGTGCCAGCAGTTACGGACTAGCCCTTAGCACAGATACGCAGTATTTT. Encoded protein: CASSYGLALSTDTQYF.

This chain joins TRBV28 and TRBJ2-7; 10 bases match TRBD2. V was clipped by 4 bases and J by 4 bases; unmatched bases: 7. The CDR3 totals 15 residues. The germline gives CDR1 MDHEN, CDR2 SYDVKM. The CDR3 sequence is CASSSRGSGRYEQYF. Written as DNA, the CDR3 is TGTGCCAGCAGTTCTCGAGGTAGCGGGAGGTACGAGCAGTACTTC.

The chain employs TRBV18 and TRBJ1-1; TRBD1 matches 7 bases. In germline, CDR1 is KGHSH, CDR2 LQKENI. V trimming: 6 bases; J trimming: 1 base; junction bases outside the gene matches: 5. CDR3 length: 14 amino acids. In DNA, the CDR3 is TGTGCCAGCTCCTCGGGACAGACGAACACTGAAGCTTTCTTT. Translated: CASSSGQTNTEAFF.

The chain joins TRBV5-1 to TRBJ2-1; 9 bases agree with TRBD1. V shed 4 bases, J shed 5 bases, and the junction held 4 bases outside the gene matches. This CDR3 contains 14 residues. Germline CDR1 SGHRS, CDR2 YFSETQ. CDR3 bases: TGCGCCAGCAGCGGCGGACAGGGGAACAATGAGCAGTTCTTC. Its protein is CASSGGQGNNEQFF.

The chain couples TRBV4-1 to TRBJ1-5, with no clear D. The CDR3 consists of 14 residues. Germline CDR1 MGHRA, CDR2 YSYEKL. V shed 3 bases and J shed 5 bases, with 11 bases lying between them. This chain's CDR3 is CASSHPGVYQPQHF. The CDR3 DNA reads TGCGCCAGCAGCCACCCCGGGGTTTATCAGCCCCAGCATTTT.